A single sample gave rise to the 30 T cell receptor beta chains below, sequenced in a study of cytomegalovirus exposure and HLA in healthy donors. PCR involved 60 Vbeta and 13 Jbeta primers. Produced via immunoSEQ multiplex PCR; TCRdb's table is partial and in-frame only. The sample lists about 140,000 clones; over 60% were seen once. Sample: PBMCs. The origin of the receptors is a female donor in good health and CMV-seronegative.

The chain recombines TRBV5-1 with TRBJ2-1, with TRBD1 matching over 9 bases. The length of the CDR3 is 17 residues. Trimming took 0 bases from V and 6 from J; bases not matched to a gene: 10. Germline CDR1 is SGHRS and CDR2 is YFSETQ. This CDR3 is CASSLGSVLTGGNEQFF. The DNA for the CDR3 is TGCGCCAGCAGCTTGGGCAGTGTTTTGACAGGGGGCAATGAGCAGTTCTTC. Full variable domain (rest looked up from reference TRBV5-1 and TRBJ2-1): KAGVTQTPRYLIKTRGQQVTLSCSPISGHRSVSWYQQTPGQGLQFLFEYFSETQRNKGNFPGRFSGRQFSNSRSEMNVSTLELGDSALYLCASSLGSVLTGGNEQFFGPGTRLTVL.

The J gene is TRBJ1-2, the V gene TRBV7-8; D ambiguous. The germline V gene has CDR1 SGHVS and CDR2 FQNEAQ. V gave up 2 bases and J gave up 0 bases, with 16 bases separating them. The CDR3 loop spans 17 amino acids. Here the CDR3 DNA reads TGTGCCAGCAGCTTACCCGCCCGCCTTACTTCTAACTATGGCTACACCTTC. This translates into CASSLPARLTSNYGYTF.

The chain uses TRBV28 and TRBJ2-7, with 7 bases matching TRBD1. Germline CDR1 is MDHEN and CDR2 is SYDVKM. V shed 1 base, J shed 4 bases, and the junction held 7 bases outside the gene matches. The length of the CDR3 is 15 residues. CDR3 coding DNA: TGTGCCAGCAGTTTATATTCGACAGGGAGATACGAGCAGTACTTC. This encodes CASSLYSTGRYEQYF.

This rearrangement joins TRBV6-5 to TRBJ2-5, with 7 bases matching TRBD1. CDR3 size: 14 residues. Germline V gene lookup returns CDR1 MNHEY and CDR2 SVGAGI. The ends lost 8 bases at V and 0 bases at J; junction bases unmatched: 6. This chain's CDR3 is CASVHRGDQETQYF. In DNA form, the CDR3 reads TGTGCCAGCGTCCACAGGGGCGACCAAGAGACCCAGTACTTC.

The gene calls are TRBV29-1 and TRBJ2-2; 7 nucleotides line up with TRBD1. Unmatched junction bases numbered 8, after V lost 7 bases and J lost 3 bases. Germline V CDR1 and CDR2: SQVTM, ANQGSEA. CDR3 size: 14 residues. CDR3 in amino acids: CSAGGSTDTGELFF. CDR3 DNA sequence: TGCAGCGCAGGGGGAAGTACGGACACCGGGGAGCTGTTTTTT.

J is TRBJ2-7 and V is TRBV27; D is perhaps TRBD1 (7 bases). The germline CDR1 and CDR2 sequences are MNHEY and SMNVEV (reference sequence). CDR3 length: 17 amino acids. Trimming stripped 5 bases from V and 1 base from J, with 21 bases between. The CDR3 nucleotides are TGTGCCAGCAGTCTAGCTGACAGGGAAGGGAGGTCCTACGAGCAGTACTTC. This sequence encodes CASSLADREGRSYEQYF.

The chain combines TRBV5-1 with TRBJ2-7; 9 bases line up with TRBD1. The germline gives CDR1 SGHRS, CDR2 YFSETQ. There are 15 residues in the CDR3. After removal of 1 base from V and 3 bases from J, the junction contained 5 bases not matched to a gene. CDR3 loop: CASSLSKDRGYEQYF. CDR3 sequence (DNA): TGCGCCAGCAGCTTGAGTAAGGACAGGGGCTACGAGCAGTACTTC. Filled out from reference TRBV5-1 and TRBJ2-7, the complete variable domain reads KAGVTQTPRYLIKTRGQQVTLSCSPISGHRSVSWYQQTPGQGLQFLFEYFSETQRNKGNFPGRFSGRQFSNSRSEMNVSTLELGDSALYLCASSLSKDRGYEQYFGPGTRLTVT.

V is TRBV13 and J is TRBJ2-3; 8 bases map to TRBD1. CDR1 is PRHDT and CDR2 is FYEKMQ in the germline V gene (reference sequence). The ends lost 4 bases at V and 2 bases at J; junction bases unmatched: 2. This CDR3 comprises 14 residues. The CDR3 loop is CASSSDRVTDTQYF. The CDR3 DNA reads TGTGCCAGCAGCTCGGACAGGGTCACAGATACGCAGTATTTT.

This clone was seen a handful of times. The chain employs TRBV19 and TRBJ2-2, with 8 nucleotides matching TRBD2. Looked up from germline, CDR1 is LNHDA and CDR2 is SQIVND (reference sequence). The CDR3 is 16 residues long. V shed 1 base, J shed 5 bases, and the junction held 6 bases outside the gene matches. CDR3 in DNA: TGTGCCAGTAGTATAGGCGGGAGCGGGGGAACCGGGGAGCTGTTTTTT. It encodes CASSIGGSGGTGELFF.

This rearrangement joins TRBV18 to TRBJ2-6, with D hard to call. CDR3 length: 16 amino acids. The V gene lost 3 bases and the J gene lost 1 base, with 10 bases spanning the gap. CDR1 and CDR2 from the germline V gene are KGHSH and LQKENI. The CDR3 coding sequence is TGTGCCAGCTCACCCTTAGAGATGTCTGGGGCCAACGTCCTGACTTTC. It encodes CASSPLEMSGANVLTF.

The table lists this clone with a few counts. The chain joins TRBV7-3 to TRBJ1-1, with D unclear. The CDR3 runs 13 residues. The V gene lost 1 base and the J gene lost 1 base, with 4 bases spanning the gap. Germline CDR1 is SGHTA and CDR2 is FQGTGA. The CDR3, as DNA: TGTGCCAGCAGCTTAAATAAGAACACTGAAGCTTTCTTT. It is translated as CASSLNKNTEAFF.

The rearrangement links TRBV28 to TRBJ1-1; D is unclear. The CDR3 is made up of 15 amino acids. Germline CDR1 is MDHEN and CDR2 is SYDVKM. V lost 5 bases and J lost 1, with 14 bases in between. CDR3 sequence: CASSRLPSSNTEAFF. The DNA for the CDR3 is TGTGCCAGCAGTCGACTCCCATCGTCGAACACTGAAGCTTTCTTT.

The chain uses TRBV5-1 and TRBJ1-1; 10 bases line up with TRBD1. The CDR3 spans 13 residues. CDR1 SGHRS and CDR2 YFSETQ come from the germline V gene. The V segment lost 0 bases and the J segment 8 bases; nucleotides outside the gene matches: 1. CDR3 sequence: CASSLVGQGEAFF. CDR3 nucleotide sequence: TGCGCCAGCAGCTTGGTGGGACAGGGGGAAGCTTTCTTT.

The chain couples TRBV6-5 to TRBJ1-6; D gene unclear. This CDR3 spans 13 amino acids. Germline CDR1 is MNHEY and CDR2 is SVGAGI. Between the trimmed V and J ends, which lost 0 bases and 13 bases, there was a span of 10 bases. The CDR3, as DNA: TGTGCCAGCAGTTACTCCGCGTCCCCGCCCCTCCACTTT. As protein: CASSYSASPPLHF.

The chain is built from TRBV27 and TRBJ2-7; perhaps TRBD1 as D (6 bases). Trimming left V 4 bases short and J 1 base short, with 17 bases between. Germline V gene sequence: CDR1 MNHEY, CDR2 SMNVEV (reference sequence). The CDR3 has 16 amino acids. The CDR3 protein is CASSSGQGYRSYEQYF. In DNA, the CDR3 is TGTGCCAGCAGTTCCGGCCAGGGGTATAGGTCCTACGAGCAGTACTTC.

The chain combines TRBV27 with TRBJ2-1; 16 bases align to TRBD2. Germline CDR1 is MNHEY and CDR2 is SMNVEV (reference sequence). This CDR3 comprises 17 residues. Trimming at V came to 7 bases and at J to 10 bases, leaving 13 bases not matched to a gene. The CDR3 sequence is CASTSTGTSGGAGEQFF. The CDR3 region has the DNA TGTGCCAGCACCAGTACCGGGACTAGCGGGGGGGCGGGGGAGCAGTTCTTC.

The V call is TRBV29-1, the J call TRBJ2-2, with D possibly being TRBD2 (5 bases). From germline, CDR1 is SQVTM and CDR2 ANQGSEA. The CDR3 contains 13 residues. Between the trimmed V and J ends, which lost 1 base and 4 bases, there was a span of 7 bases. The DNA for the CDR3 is TGCAGCGTTGAAGGTAGCGCCACCGGGGAGCTGTTTTTT. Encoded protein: CSVEGSATGELFF.

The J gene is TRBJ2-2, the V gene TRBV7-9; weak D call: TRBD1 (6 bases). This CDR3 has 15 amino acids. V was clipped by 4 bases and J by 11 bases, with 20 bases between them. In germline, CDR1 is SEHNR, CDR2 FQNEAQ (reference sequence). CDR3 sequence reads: CASSWAGTTQPELFF. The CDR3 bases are TGTGCCAGCAGCTGGGCCGGGACAACCCAACCCGAGCTGTTTTTT. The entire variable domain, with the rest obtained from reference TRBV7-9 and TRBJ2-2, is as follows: DTGVSQNPRHKITKRGQNVTFRCDPISEHNRLYWYRQTLGQGPEFLTYFQNEAQLEKSRLLSDRFSAERPKGSFSTLEIQRTEQGDSAMYLCASSWAGTTQPELFFGEGSRLTVL.

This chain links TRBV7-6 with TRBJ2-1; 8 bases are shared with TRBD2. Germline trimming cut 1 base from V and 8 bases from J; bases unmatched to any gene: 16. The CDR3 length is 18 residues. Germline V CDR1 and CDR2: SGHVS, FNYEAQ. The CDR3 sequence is CASSLGLRGAGAVDEQFF. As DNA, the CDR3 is TGTGCCAGCAGCTTAGGGCTGAGGGGAGCGGGAGCGGTAGATGAGCAGTTCTTC.

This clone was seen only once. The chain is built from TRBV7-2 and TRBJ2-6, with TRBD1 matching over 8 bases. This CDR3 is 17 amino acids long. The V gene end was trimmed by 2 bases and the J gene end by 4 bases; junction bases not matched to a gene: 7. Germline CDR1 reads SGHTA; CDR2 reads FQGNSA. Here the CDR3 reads CASSLIAGGTGANVLTF. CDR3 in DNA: TGTGCCAGCAGCTTAATAGCAGGGGGCACGGGGGCCAACGTCCTGACTTTC.

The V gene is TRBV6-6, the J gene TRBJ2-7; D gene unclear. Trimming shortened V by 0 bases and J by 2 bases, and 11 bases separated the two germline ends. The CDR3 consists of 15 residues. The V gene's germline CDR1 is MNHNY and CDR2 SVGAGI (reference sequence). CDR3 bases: TGTGCCAGCAGTTACTCGTTTGTAAATCCCTACGAGCAGTACTTC. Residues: CASSYSFVNPYEQYF.

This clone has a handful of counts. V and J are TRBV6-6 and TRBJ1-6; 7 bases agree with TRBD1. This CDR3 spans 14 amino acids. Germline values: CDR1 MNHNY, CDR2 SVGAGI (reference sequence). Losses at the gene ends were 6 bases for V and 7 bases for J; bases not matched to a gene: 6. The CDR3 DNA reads TGTGCCAGCAGGACGGGACAGTCGAATTCACCCCTCCACTTT. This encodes CASRTGQSNSPLHF.

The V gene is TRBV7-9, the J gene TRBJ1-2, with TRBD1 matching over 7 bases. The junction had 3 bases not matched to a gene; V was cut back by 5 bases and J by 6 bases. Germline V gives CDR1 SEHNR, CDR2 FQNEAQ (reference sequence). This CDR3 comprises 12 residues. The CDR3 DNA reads TGTGCCAGCAGCGCAGACAGGGATGGCTACACCTTC. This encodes CASSADRDGYTF.

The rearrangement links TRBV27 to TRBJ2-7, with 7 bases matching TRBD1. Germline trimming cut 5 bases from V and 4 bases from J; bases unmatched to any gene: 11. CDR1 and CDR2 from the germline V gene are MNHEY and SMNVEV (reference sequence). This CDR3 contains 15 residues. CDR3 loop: CASSPYPGQAYEQYF. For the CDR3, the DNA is TGTGCCAGCAGTCCCTATCCCGGACAGGCATACGAGCAGTACTTC.

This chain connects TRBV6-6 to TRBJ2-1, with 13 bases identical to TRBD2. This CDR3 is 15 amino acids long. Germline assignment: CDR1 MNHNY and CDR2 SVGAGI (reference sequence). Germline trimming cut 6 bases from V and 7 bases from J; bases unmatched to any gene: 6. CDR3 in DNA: TGTGCCAGCAGACTAGCGGGGGGGCCTGATAATGAGCAGTTCTTC. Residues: CASRLAGGPDNEQFF.

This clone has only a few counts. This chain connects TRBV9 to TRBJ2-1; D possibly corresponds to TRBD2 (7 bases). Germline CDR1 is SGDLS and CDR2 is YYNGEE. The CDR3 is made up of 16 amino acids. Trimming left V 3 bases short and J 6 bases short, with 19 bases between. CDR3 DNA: TGTGCCAGCAGCGCCCGAGTCGGGGGGCCTAGCAATGAGCAGTTCTTC. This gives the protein CASSARVGGPSNEQFF.

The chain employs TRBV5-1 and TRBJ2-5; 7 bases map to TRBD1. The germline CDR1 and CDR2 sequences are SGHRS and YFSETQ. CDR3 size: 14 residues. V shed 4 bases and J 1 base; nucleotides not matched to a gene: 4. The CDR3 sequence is CASSRDRVQETQYF. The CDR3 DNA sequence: TGCGCCAGCAGCCGGGACAGAGTCCAAGAGACCCAGTACTTC.

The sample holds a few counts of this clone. CDR3 region: CASSRASGEGETQYF. DNA of the CDR3: TGTGCCAGCAGCCGTGCTAGCGGGGAGGGGGAGACCCAGTACTTC. The chain is built from TRBV4-2 and TRBJ2-5; 9 bases agree with TRBD2. CDR1 LGHNA and CDR2 YNFKEQ come from the germline V gene. This CDR3 has 15 amino acids. Trimming removed 4 bases from V and 5 bases from J; junction bases left unmatched: 8.

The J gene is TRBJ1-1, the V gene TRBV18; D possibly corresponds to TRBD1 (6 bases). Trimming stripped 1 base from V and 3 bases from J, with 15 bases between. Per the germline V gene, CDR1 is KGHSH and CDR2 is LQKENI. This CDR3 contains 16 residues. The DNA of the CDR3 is TGTGCCAGCTCACCACGACAGGAGTACCCGGACACTGAAGCTTTCTTT. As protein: CASSPRQEYPDTEAFF.

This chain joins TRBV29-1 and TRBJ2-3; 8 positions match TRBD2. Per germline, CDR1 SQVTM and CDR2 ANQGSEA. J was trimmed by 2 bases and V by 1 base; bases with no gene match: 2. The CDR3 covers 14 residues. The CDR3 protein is CSVEAGGLTDTQYF. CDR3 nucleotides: TGCAGCGTTGAAGCGGGGGGGCTCACAGATACGCAGTATTTT.